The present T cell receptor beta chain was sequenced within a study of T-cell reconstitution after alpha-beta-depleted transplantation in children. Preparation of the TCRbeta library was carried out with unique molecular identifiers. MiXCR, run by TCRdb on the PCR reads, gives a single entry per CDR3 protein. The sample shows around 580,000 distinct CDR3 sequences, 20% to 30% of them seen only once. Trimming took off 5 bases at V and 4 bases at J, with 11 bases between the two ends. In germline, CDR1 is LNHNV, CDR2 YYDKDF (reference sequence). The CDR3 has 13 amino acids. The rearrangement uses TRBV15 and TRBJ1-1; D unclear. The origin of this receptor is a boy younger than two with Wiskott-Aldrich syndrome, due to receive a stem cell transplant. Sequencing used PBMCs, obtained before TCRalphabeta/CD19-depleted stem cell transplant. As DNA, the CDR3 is TGTGCCACCAGCGTGAATGTTTTCACTGAAGCTTTCTTT. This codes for CATSVNVFTEAFF. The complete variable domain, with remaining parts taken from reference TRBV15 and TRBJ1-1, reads DAMVIQNPRYQVTQFGKPVTLSCSQTLNHNVMYWYQQKSSQAPKLLFHYYDKDFNNEADTPDNFQSRRPNTSFCFLDIRSPGLGDTAMYLCATSVNVFTEAFFGQGTRLTVV.